This T cell receptor (beta chain) was found in a study of T-cell reconstitution after alpha-beta-depleted transplantation in children. For TCRbeta, the library was prepared with unique molecular identifiers. MiXCR was run by TCRdb on the PCR reads, yielding one entry per CDR3 protein. The table lists 260,000 or so distinct CDR3 sequences, about 12% of them singletons. In its sample, this clonotype was seen a few times. The sample consisted of PBMCs from the stem cell graft donor, taken from the stem cell graft. The receptor comes from a human donor who donated a stem cell graft to a child with acute lymphoblastic leukemia.

The CDR3 DNA follows: TGTGCCAGCAGCCCACCTTGGGCAGCTTTTACCTACGAGCAGTACTTC. This translates into CASSPPWAAFTYEQYF. The chain uses TRBV7-9 and TRBJ2-7; no definite D call. Trimming removed 5 bases at V and 2 bases at J, with 19 bases between. Germline CDR1 reads SEHNR; CDR2 reads FQNEAQ (reference sequence). This CDR3 region has 16 residues.